The sample holds a few counts of the clone carrying this TCR beta chain. Its antigen is not known. The investigators reverse transcribed all of the isolated RNA, so they sequenced expressed TCRB transcripts. Sequencing used immunoSEQ multiplex PCR; TCRdb keeps in-frame clones, though not all of them. The sample contains a few hundred thousand clones, roughly 24% of which appear only once. The sample originates from a study of beta chain features in type 1 diabetes. Study results and limitations: Type 1 diabetes patients had moderately but significantly shorter TCRB CDR3s in all four CD4+ subsets. Cells with high TCR expression could be over-represented by cDNA sequencing.

The source is a woman in her 30s with type 1 diabetes. Sequenced: naive CD4+ T cells from blood.

CDR3 sequence reads: CSVEGGDRGIGETQYF. The CDR3 coding sequence is TGCAGCGTTGAAGGAGGAGACAGGGGAATTGGAGAGACCCAGTACTTC. The genes are TRBV29-1 and TRBJ2-5; 8 nucleotides match TRBD1. The V gene's germline CDR1 is SQVTM and CDR2 ANQGSEA. Trimming at V came to 1 base and at J to 4 bases, leaving 11 bases not matched to a gene. CDR3 length equals 16 residues. Variable domain in full (rest from reference TRBV29-1 and TRBJ2-5): SAVISQKPSRDICQRGTSLTIQCQVDSQVTMMFWYRQQPGQSLTLIATANQGSEATYESGFVIDKFPISRPNLTFSTLTVSNMSPEDSSIYLCSVEGGDRGIGETQYFGPGTRLLVL.